This is a list of T cell receptor beta chains from one sample in a study of Graves' ophthalmopathy and Graves' hyperthyroidism. TCRdb analysed the multiplex PCR reads with MiXCR anew, one entry per CDR3 protein. The repertoire holds about 620,000 distinct CDR3 sequences, with about 24% as singletons. Sequenced: peripheral blood. The source is a woman aged 18-30 years with stable Graves' hyperthyroidism. Some clones in this sample may be carry-over from other donors' samples. CDR3s include the opening cysteine and the closing phenylalanine or tryptophan. The D gene is left open where the match is weak. Clone size appears in some rows only: once, few, many, or a class for an expanded clone.

clone_size	d_call	v_call	j_call	cdr3_length	cdr3_nt	cdr3_aa
NA	NA	TRBV6-2/TRBV6-3	TRBJ2-7	14	TGTGCCAGCAGCAGACGGAGTGTTATCCACGAGCAGTACTTC	CASSRRSVIHEQYF
few	NA	TRBV5-1	TRBJ2-7	14	TGCGCCAGCAGCTACCGGGCCCAAGGCGACGAGCAGTACTTC	CASSYRAQGDEQYF
few	TRBD1	TRBV12-3/TRBV12-4	TRBJ1-5	16	TGTGCCAGCAGTCCAATGGGACAGGGGGGAATCCAGCCCCAGCATTTT	CASSPMGQGGIQPQHF
NA	TRBD2	TRBV6-1	TRBJ2-7	17	TGTGCCAGCAGGTCGGGACTAGCGGGTATACTTCCGCACGAGCAGTACTTC	CASRSGLAGILPHEQYF
many	TRBD1	TRBV11-1	TRBJ2-7	15	TGTGCCAGCAGCCCCAGGGACAGGGGAAGTGGCGAGCAGTACTTC	CASSPRDRGSGEQYF
NA	NA	TRBV18	TRBJ2-7	15	TGTGCCAGCTCACCAGGACTCCTAGTCTCCTACGAGCAGTACTTC	CASSPGLLVSYEQYF
few	NA	TRBV6-2/TRBV6-3	TRBJ1-6	14	TGTGCCAGCAGTTACGGACAGCCTAATTCACCCCTCCACTTT	CASSYGQPNSPLHF
few	NA	TRBV7-8	TRBJ1-6	16	TGTGCCAGCAGCCCCCGGGGGGTTATCGGAAATTCACAGCTCCACTTT	CASSPRGVIGNSQLHF
many	NA	TRBV3-1	TRBJ2-5	16	TGTGCCAGCAGCCAAGGTTGGCGTAGTACCCCGGAGACCCAGTACTTC	CASSQGWRSTPETQYF
NA	NA	TRBV9	TRBJ1-2	14	TGTGCCAGCAGCGTAGCGAGCACGGACTATGGCTACACCTTC	CASSVASTDYGYTF
many	NA	TRBV15	TRBJ2-5	13	TGTGCCACCAGCAGGCTCGGGGGAGAGACCCAGTACTTC	CATSRLGGETQYF
many	TRBD2	TRBV6-2/TRBV6-3	TRBJ2-7	17	TGTGCCAGCAGTCCGACTAGCGGGAGCCCCAACTCCTACGAGCAGTACTTC	CASSPTSGSPNSYEQYF
few	NA	TRBV2	TRBJ1-2	15	TGTGCCGGCAGTGAAGCCCCTGGGGGGCGCGATGGCTACACCTTC	CAGSEAPGGRDGYTF
few	NA	TRBV6-1	TRBJ2-5	12	TGTGCCAGTTCAAAGTTTGCCGAGACCCAGTACTTC	CASSKFAETQYF
NA	TRBD1	TRBV5-6	TRBJ1-1	16	TGTGCCAGCAGCAGACGAACCGACAGGGTTCCCACTGAAGCTTTCTTT	CASSRRTDRVPTEAFF
NA	TRBD1	TRBV6-1	TRBJ2-4	16	TGTGCCAGCAGTGGCCACGGGACAGGGATAACAAACATTCAGTACTTC	CASSGHGTGITNIQYF
many	NA	TRBV9	TRBJ2-2	18	TGTGCCAGCAGCGTATCTTACAATAGGGGGGCGGACACCGGGGAGCTGTTTTTT	CASSVSYNRGADTGELFF
few	TRBD1	TRBV6-5	TRBJ2-5	14	TGTGCCAGCAGTTCCTACAGGGGGAGAGAGACCCAGTACTTC	CASSSYRGRETQYF
many	TRBD2	TRBV11-2	TRBJ2-7	13	TGTGCCAGCAGGGCTAGCGGATCCTACGAGCAGTACTTC	CASRASGSYEQYF
many	TRBD1	TRBV6-5	TRBJ1-1	14	TGTGCCAGCAGGACAGGGGGAAAGAACACTGAAGCTTTCTTT	CASRTGGKNTEAFF
many	NA	TRBV27	TRBJ1-6	12	TGTGCCAGCAGCCTACTCAATTCACCCCTCCACTTT	CASSLLNSPLHF
many	NA	TRBV10-2	TRBJ1-6	16	TGCGCCAGCAGTGAGTCACAGGGCGGCTATAATTCACCCCTCCACTTT	CASSESQGGYNSPLHF
NA	TRBD2	TRBV24-1	TRBJ2-7	16	TGTGCCACCAGTGATCCACGGACTAGCGGGAGCACCGAGCAGTACTTC	CATSDPRTSGSTEQYF
many	TRBD1	TRBV13	TRBJ2-7	15	TGTGCCAGCAGCCCTGTAAGGGGGCTTATCAACGAGCAGTACTTC	CASSPVRGLINEQYF
NA	NA	TRBV7-8	TRBJ1-1	14	TGTGCCAGCAGCTTAGGACGGGAGGGAGGTGAAGCTTTCTTT	CASSLGREGGEAFF
NA	NA	TRBV29-1	TRBJ1-3	14	TGCAGCGTTTCCGGACAGAGCTCTGGAAACACCATATATTTT	CSVSGQSSGNTIYF
many	NA	TRBV6-1	TRBJ2-7	14	TGTGCCAGCAGTGACACAGGCAGGAGCTACGAGCAGTACTTC	CASSDTGRSYEQYF
NA	NA	TRBV12-5	TRBJ1-1	13	TGTGCTAGTGCCACGGGAACTAACACTGAAGCTTTCTTT	CASATGTNTEAFF
many	TRBD2	TRBV20-1	TRBJ2-5	16	TGCAGTGCTAGAGATCCGGGCCCCGGCGGGGGAGAGACCCAGTACTTC	CSARDPGPGGGETQYF
many	NA	TRBV12-3/TRBV12-4	TRBJ1-5	15	TGTGCCAGCAGTTTTATGGCGGTTAGCAATCAGCCCCAGCATTTT	CASSFMAVSNQPQHF